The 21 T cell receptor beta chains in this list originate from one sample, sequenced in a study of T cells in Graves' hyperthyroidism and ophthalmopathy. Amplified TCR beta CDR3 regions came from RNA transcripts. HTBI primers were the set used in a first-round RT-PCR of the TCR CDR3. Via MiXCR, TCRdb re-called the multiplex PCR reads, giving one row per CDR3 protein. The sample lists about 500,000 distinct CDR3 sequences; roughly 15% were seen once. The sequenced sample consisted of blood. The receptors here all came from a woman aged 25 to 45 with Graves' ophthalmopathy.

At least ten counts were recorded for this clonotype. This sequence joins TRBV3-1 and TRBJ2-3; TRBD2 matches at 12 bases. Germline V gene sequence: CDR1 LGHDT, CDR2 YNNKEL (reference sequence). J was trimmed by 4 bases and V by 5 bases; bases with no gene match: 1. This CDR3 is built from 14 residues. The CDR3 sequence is CASSASGRADTQYF. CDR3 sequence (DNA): TGTGCCAGCAGCGCTAGCGGGAGGGCAGATACGCAGTATTTT.

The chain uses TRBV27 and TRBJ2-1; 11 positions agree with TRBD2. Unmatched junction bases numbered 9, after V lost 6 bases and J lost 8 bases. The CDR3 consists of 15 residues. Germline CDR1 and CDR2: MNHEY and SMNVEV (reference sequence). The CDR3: CASSQTTSGMDEQFF. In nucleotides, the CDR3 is TGTGCCAGCAGCCAAACGACTAGCGGGATGGATGAGCAGTTCTTC.

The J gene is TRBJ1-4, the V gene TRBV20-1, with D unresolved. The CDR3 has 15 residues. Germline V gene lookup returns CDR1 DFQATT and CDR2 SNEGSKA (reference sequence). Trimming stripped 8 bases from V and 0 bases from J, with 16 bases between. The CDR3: CSPSPRIATNEKLFF. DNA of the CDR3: TGCAGTCCCTCGCCGAGGATTGCAACTAATGAAAAACTGTTTTTT.

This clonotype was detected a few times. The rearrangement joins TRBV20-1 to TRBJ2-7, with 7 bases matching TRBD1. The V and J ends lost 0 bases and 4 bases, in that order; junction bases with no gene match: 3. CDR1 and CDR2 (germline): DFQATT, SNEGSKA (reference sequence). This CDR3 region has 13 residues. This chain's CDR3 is CSARDPGQYEQYF. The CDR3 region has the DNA TGCAGTGCTAGAGATCCGGGACAGTACGAGCAGTACTTC.

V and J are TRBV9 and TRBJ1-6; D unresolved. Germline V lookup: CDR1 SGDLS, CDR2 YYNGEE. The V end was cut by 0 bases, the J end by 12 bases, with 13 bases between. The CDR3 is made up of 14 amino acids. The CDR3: CASSVGGGPRPLHF. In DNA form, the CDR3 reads TGTGCCAGCAGCGTAGGGGGTGGGCCTCGACCCCTCCACTTT.

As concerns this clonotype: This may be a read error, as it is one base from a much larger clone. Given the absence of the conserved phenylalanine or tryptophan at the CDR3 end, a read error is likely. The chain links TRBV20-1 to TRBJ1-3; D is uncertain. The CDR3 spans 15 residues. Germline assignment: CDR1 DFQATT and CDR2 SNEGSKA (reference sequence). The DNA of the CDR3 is TGCAGCGCTGCCCTAGGGATAGGCTCTGGAAACACCATATATTCT. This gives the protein CSAALGIGSGNTIYS.

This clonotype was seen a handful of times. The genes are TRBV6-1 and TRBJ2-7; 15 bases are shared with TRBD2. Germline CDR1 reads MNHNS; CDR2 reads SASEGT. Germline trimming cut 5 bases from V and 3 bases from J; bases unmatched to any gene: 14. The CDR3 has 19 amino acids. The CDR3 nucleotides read TGTGCCAGCAGTTCCCGGACTAGCGGGAGGGATAATCTAAGCTACGAGCAGTACTTC. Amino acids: CASSSRTSGRDNLSYEQYF.

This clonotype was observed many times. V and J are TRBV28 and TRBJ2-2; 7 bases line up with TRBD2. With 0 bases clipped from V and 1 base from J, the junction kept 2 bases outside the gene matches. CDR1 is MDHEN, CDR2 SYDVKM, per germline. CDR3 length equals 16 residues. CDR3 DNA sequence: TGTGCCAGCAGTTTATGGAGGGAGGGGAACACCGGGGAGCTGTTTTTT. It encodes CASSLWREGNTGELFF.

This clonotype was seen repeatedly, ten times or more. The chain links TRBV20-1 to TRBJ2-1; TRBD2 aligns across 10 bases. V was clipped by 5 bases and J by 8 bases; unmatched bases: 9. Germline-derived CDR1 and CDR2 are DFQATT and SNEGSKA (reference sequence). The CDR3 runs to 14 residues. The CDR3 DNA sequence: TGCAGTGCTCCAAAACTAGCGGGACCGGATGAGCAGTTCTTC. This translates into CSAPKLAGPDEQFF.

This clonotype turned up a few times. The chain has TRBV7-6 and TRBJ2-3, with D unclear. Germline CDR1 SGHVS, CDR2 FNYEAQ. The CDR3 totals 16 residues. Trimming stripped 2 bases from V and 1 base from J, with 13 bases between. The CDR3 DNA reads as TGTGCCAGCAGCTTATGGGCCAATAGACGCACAGATACGCAGTATTTT. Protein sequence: CASSLWANRRTDTQYF.

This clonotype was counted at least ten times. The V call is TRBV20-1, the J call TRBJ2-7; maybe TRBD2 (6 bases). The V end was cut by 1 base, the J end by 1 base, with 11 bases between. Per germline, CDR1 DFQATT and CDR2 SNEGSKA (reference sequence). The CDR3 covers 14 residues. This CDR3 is CSARVPRGSYEQYF. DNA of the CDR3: TGCAGTGCTAGAGTCCCTCGGGGGTCCTACGAGCAGTACTTC.

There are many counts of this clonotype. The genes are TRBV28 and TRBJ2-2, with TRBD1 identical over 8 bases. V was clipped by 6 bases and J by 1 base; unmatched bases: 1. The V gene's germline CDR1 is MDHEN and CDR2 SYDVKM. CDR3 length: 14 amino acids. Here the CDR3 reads CASRGQENTGELFF. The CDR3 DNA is TGTGCCAGCAGGGGACAGGAGAACACCGGGGAGCTGTTTTTT. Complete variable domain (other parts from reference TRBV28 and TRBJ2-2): DVKVTQSSRYLVKRTGEKVFLECVQDMDHENMFWYRQDPGLGLRLIYFSYDVKMKEKGDIPEGYSVSREKKERFSLILESASTNQTSMYLCASRGQENTGELFFGEGSRLTVL.

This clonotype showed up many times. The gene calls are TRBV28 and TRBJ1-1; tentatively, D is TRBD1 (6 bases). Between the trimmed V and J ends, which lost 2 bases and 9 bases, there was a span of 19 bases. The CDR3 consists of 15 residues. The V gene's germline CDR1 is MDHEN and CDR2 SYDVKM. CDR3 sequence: CASSLVKPPGVKAFF. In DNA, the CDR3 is TGTGCCAGCAGTTTAGTCAAACCGCCAGGGGTAAAAGCTTTCTTT.

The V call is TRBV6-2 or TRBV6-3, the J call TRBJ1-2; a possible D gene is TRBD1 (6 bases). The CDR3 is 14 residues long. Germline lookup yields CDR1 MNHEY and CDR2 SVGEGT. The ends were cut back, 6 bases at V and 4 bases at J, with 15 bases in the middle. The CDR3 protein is CASSRGGSGYGYTF. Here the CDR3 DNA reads TGTGCCAGCAGCCGAGGGGGGAGTGGCTATGGCTACACCTTC.

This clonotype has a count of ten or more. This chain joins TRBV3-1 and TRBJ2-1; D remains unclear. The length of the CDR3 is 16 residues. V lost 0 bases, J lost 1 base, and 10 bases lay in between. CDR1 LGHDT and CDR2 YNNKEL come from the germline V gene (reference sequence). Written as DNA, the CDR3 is TGTGCCAGCAGCCAAGATAGCAAGAGTTCCTACAATGAGCAGTTCTTC. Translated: CASSQDSKSSYNEQFF.

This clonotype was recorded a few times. This CDR3 reads CASRGGATQYF. The CDR3 DNA reads as TGTGCCAGCAGGGGGGGAGCTACGCAGTATTTT. The rearrangement uses TRBV2 and TRBJ2-3, with a possible D match to TRBD2 (6 bases). The CDR3 is 11 residues long. From germline, CDR1 is SNHLY and CDR2 FYNNEI. V shed 6 bases and J shed 8 bases, with 9 bases lying between them.

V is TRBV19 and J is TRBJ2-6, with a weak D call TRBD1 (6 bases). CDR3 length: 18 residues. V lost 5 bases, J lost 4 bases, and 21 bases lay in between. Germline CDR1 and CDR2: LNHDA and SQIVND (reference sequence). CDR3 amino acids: CASSAAGTRLFGANVLTF. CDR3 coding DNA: TGTGCCAGTAGTGCAGCCGGGACACGCCTCTTCGGGGCCAACGTCCTGACTTTC.

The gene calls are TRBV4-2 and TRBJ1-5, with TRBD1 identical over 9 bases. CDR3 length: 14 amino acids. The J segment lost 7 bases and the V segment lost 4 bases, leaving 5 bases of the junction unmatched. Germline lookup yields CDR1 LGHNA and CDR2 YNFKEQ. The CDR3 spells CASSLTGGWQPQHF. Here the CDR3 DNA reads TGTGCCAGCAGCCTGACAGGGGGTTGGCAGCCCCAGCATTTT.

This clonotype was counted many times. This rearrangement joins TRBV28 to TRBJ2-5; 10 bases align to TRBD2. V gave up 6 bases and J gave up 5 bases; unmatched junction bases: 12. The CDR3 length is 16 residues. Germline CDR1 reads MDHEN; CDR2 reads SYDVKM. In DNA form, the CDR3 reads TGTGCCAGCAGCCATGCAATAGCGGGAGGTTGGGAGACCCAGTACTTC. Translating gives CASSHAIAGGWETQYF.

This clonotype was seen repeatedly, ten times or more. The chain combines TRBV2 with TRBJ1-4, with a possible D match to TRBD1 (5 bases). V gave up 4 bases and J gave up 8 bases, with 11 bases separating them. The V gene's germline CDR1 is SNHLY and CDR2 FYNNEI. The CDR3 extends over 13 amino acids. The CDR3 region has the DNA TGTGCCAGCAGTGTACAGGTGGGCGAAAAACTGTTTTTT. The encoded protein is CASSVQVGEKLFF.

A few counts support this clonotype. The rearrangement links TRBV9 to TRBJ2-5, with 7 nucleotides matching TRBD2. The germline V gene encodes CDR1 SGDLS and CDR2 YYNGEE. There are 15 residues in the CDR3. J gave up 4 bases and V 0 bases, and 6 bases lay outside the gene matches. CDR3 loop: CASSVAGGIGETQYF. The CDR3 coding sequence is TGTGCCAGCAGCGTAGCGGGAGGAATTGGAGAGACCCAGTACTTC.